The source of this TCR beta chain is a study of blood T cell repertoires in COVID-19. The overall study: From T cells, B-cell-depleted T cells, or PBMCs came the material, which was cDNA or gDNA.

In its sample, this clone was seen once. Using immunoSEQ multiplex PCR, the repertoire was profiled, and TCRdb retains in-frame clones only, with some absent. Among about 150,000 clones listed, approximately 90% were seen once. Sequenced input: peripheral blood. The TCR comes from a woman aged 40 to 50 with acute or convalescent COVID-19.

CDR3 nucleotides: TGTGCCAGCACCAGCGGGGGGCTCTCCACAGATACGCAGTATTTT. It translates to CASTSGGLSTDTQYF. V gene TRBV28 combines with J gene TRBJ2-3; 9 positions match TRBD2. In germline, CDR1 is MDHEN, CDR2 SYDVKM. This CDR3 spans 15 amino acids. The J segment lost 2 bases and the V segment lost 7 bases, leaving 7 bases of the junction unmatched.